Described below is a single T cell receptor (beta chain) sequence and its context. These data belong to a study of blood T cell repertoires in COVID-19. TCRdb's copy holds only in-frame clones and misses some; the assay was immunoSEQ multiplex PCR. The sample carries some 85,000 clones, approximately 80% recorded once. This sequence was found in a human donor in a cohort sampled during active COVID-19. Input material: peripheral blood.

CDR3 loop: CASSVRSGEQYF. The CDR3 DNA reads as TGTGCCAGCAGTGTCAGGTCGGGGGAGCAGTACTTC. The genes are TRBV2 and TRBJ2-7; D might be TRBD2 (5 bases). V lost 4 bases and J 7 bases, leaving 11 bases between the germline ends. The germline V gene has CDR1 SNHLY and CDR2 FYNNEI. The CDR3 runs 12 residues. Combining the CDR3 with reference TRBV2 and TRBJ2-7 gives the whole variable domain EPEVTQTPSHQVTQMGQEVILRCVPISNHLYFYWYRQILGQKVEFLVSFYNNEISEKSEIFDDQFSVERPDGSNFTLKIRSTKLEDSAMYFCASSVRSGEQYFGPGTRLTVT.